The following is a T cell receptor (beta chain) sequence with its context. This sample stems from a study of blood T cell repertoires in COVID-19. Trimming took off 8 bases at V and 12 bases at J, with 20 bases between the two ends. The CDR3 runs to 12 residues. Per germline, CDR1 SGHDN and CDR2 FVKESK. Generated by immunoSEQ multiplex PCR, the TCRdb table keeps only in-frame clones and is missing some. This sample yields about 240,000 clones, of which 83% are seen a single time; around 5.2% belongs to the top ten. The sample taken for sequencing was peripheral blood. This receptor was obtained from a human donor in a cohort sampled during active COVID-19. The chain joins TRBV14 to TRBJ2-7, with D possibly TRBD2 on 5 matching bases. CDR3 coding DNA: TGTGCCAGCTCGGACCGAGGGAGACTGGGGTACTTC. Encoded protein: CASSDRGRLGYF. Full variable domain (rest looked up from reference TRBV14 and TRBJ2-7): EAGVTQFPSHSVIEKGQTVTLRCDPISGHDNLYWYRRVMGKEIKFLLHFVKESKQDESGMPNNRFLAERTGGTYSTLKVQPAELEDSGVYFCASSDRGRLGYFGPGTRLTVT.